This TCR beta chain was recovered during a study of regulatory T cells in long-lasting Graves disease. Specified time point: persistent/refractory GD, antithyroid drugs over 5 years with positive TRAb. PBMC-extracted RNA yielded the TCR library. The EDTA tubes were filled with about 10 milliliters of drawn peripheral blood. In building TCR beta libraries, iRepertoire HTBI primers were used together with Arm-PCR of CDR3 regions. From the multiplex PCR reads, TCRdb called clonotypes with MiXCR, one entry per CDR3 protein. The table has 400,000 to 500,000 distinct CDR3 sequences, less than 25% seen once. The ends were cut back, 5 bases at V and 0 bases at J, with 13 bases in the middle. Germline V gene sequence: CDR1 SGHTA, CDR2 FQGNSA. This CDR3 contains 15 residues.

The TCR sequence derives from a female donor with Graves disease. The genes are TRBV7-2 and TRBJ1-2; the D gene is possibly TRBD1 (5 bases). This material consisted of peripheral blood mononuclear cells (PBMCs), taken when the disease was refractory, from a patient treated with antithyroid drugs. The CDR3 DNA reads TGTGCCAGCAGCCAGGGTGGGGGTCCTAACTATGGCTACACCTTC. Its translation: CASSQGGGPNYGYTF.